This T cell receptor beta chain was captured by sequencing in a study of metastatic and nonmetastatic thyroid tumors. Study conclusions and caveats: For both blood and tumor, malignant thyroid tumors reportedly showed significantly higher TCR beta diversity than benign nodules did.

TCRdb re-called the PCR reads via MiXCR. The sample yields 30,000 to 35,000 clones, 15% seen once. Thyroid surgery was performed in patients who had received no treatment beforehand. CDR3 length equals 14 residues. CDR1 and CDR2 from the germline V gene are SGHDT and YYEEEE. Unmatched junction bases numbered 10, after V lost 4 bases and J lost 10 bases. At least ten counts were recorded for this clone. Antigen specificity is unknown. Specimen: blood. The chain has TRBV5-6 and TRBJ2-1, with TRBD1 matching over 8 bases. The TCR was taken from a male donor with papillary thyroid cancer or a benign thyroid nodule (not recorded which). Some clones in this sample may be carry-over from other donors' samples. CDR3 loop: CASSLDRARGEQFF. CDR3 DNA: TGTGCCAGCAGCCTGGACAGGGCTAGAGGAGAGCAGTTCTTC.